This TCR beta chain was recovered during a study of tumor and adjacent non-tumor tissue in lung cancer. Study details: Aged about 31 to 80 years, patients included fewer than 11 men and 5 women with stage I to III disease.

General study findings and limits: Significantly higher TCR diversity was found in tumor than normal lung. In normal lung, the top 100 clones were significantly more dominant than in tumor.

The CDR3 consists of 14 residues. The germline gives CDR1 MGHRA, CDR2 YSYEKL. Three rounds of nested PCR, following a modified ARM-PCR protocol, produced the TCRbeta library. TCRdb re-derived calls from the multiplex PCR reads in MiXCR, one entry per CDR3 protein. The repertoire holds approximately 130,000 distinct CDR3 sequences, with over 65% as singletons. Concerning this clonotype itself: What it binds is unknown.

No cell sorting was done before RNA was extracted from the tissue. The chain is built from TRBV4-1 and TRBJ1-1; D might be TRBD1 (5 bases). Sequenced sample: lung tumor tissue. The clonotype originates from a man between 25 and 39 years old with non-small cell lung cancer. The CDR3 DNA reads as TGCGCTAGGAGCCTGGTGGGGCAGGACACTGAAGCTTTCTTT. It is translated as CARSLVGQDTEAFF.